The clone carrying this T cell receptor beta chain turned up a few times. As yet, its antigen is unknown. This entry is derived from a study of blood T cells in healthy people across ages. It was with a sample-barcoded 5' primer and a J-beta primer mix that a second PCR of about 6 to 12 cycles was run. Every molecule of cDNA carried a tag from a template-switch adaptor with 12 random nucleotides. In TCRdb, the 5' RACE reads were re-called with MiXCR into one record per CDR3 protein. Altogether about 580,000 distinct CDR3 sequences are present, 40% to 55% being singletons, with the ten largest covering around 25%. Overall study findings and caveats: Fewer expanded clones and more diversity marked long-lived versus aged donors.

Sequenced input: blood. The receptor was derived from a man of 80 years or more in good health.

The CDR3 spells CASSLAGGENIQYF. The DNA of the CDR3 is TGCGCCAGCAGCTTGGCCGGTGGGGAAAACATTCAGTACTTC. The chain couples TRBV5-1 to TRBJ2-4; D is unresolved. This CDR3 is built from 14 residues. Germline V lookup: CDR1 SGHRS, CDR2 YFSETQ. Trimming cost V 0 bases and J 5 bases, with 9 bases left between them.